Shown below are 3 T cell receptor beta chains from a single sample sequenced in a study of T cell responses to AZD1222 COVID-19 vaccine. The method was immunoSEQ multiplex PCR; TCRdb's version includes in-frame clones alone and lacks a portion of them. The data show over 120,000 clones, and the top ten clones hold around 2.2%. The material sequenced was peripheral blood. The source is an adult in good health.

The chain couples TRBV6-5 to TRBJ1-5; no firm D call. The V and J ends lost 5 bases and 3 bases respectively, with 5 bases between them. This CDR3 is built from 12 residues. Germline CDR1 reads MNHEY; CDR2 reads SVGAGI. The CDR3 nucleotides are TGTGCCAGCAGTACGTTCAATCAGCCCCAGCATTTT. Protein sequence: CASSTFNQPQHF.

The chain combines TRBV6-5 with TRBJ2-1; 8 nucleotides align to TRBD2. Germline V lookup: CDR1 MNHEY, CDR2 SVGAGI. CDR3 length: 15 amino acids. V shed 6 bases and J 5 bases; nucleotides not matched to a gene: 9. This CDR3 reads CASSVSPGGDNEQFF. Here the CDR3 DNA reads TGTGCCAGCAGCGTGAGCCCCGGGGGGGACAATGAGCAGTTCTTC.

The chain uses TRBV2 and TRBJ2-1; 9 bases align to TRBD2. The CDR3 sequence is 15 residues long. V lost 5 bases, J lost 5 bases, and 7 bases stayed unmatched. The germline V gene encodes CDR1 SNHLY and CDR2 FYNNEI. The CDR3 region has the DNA TGTGCCAGCAGTCTAGCGGGGATCAAAGACAATGAGCAGTTCTTC. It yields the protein CASSLAGIKDNEQFF.